This note documents a single T cell receptor beta chain sequence. Its antigen remains undetermined. The record has no base qualities; no much larger clone is one base away. This sample is part of a study of T cells in lung cancer brain metastases (dated by TCRdb to the late 2010s). The study in broad terms: Of the approximately 20 patients, more than 15 had a history of tobacco use, with a median of roughly 38 pack-years. DNA integrity number averaged 3.8 in both primary and metastatic specimens, with no significant difference between sites. The median interval between acquisition of the primary specimen and acquisition of the brain metastasis specimen was under 400 days. Patients had a median age at first diagnosis of 55 to 70 years, with about 9 males and eleven to twelve females. The cohort comprised roughly 20 patients contributing roughly 40 specimens, one primary lung lesion and one brain metastasis each. TCR beta CDR3 repertoires were compared between fully resected primary non-small cell lung cancers and paired brain metastases. About 90% of the 20 patients received no interval therapy between primary and metastasis resection.

Resection was performed in the patients for synchronous oligometastatic disease or for delayed recurrence of a solitary brain metastasis. Patients with a history of multiple malignancies were excluded so that cancers other than NSCLC would not be included. Tumor areas were macrodissected from five deparaffinized 10 um unstained sections guided by marked H&E slides. All specimens were formalin-fixed and paraffin-embedded (FFPE). The AllPrep DNA/RNA FFPE Kit was used for extraction of genomic DNA. Findings and caveats that apply to the study as a whole: Effects of preoperative corticosteroids on T cell infiltration in brain metastases could not be controlled. DNA fragmentation in FFPE samples may have prevented retrieval of the complete infiltrating T cell repertoire. A significantly larger repertoire fraction was made up by the ten most abundant clones in brain metastases than in primaries, which was suggestive of clonal expansion. Brain metastases contained significantly fewer unique productive clones than the paired primaries (median about 1,600 versus 5,000). Most clones were lesion-specific, with limited overlap between paired lesions (mean Morisita index approximately 0.2).

Between 2.24 and 4.92 ug genomic DNA was input per sample, and equal DNA input was given to paired samples. TCR beta libraries were constructed with the immunoSEQ hsTCRbeta Kit, which uses multiplexed V and J gene primers in two PCR steps. The pooled libraries, together with positive and negative controls, were sequenced on an Illumina MiSeq running a 100-cycle paired-end protocol. As for the original processing: The immunoSEQ vendor processed the raw data into normalized, annotated TCR beta repertoire reports. Richness was defined as unique clones by nucleotide sequence, with iChao1 and Efron-Thisted estimators extrapolating total richness. To characterize and compare the paired lesions, the analysis used Pielou's evenness, Simpson's index, the proportional abundance of the top-ten clones, and the Morisita overlap index. Entries here come from immuneACCESS through TCRdb and include only in-frame sequences with V and J called. Some clones fail to appear in such tables; in the studies checked, an unresolved V gene covers under half of the shortfall, and the cause of the remainder is unknown. V and J calls plus clone size are reproduced from that table; the DNA served to infer D and trimming. This sample is represented by more than 1,000 clones; about 90% of them were singletons. The top ten clones comprise about 3.8% of the sample.

The source of this sequence is a man in his sixties or seventies with non-small cell lung cancer that had spread to the brain. Material: tumor tissue from a brain metastasis. The cell subset or site label here, explained by the study, means: paired resected brain metastasis.

The CDR3 amino acid sequence is: CASSLVPGGTGELFF. The nucleotide sequence reads TGTGCCAGCAGTCTGGTCCCCGGGGGCACCGGGGAGCTGTTTTTT. The chain is made from TRBV6-5 and TRBJ2-2, and perhaps TRBD2 as D gene, on 6 matching bases. CDR1 and CDR2 (MNHEY, SVGAGI) derive from the germline V gene. The CDR3 covers 15 residues, taking in both the cysteine and the phenylalanine. Of the read, only the CDR3 DNA is kept; its 45 bases are in frame from base 1. V was cut back by 5 bases and J by 4 bases, leaving a gap of 14 bases between them.